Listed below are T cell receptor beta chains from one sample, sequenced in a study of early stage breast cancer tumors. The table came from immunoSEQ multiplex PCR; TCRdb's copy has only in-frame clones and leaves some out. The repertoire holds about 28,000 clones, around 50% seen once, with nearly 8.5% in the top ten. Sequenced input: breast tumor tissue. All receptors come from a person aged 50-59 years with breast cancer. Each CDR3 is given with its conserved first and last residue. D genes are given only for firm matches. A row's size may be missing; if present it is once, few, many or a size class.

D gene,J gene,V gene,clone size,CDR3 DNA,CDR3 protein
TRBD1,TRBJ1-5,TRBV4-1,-,TGCGCCAGCAGCCAAGGACAGGGTAGTCAGCCCCAGCATTTT,CASSQGQGSQPQHF
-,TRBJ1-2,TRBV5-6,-,TGTGCCAGCAGCCACACCCCATTCGGGGGAATTGGGGGCTACACCTTC,CASSHTPFGGIGGYTF
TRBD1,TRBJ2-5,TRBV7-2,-,TGTGCCAGCAGCCCCCGACAGGGTTGGGAGACCCAGTACTTC,CASSPRQGWETQYF
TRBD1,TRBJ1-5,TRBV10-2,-,TGCGCCAGCAGTGAACAGGGGGCGGGCAATCAGCCCCAGCATTTT,CASSEQGAGNQPQHF
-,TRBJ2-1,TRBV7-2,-,TGTGCCAGCAGCTTAAGCCTAATCACCAATGAGCAGTTCTTC,CASSLSLITNEQFF
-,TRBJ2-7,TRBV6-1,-,TGTGCCAGCAGTGCCAGTTACTCCTACGAGCAGTACTTC,CASSASYSYEQYF
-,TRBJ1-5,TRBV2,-,TGTGCCAGCAGGGGGGACGGGCAGTTCAATCAGCCCCAGCATTTT,CASRGDGQFNQPQHF
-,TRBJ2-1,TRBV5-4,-,TGTGCCAGCAGCTTGTCAGCTAGTTCCAATGAGCAGTTCTTC,CASSLSASSNEQFF
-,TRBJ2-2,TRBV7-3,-,TGTGCCAGCAGCTTAATGCTCGTCGCGGACGACAACACCGGGGAGCTGTTTTTT,CASSLMLVADDNTGELFF
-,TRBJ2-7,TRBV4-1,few,TGCGCCAGCAGCCAAGATAGGTCAGGTCCCTTCTACGAGCAGTACTTC,CASSQDRSGPFYEQYF
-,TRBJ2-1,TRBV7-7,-,TGTGCTAGCAGCTTAGGGAGCTCCTACAATGAGCAGTTCTTC,CASSLGSSYNEQFF
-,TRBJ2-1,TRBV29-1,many,TGCAGCGTTGACCCCAATGAGCAGTTCTTC,CSVDPNEQFF
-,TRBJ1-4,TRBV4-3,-,TGCGCCAGCAGCCAAGTAGGGGACGGGCCCAAAAAACTGTTTTTT,CASSQVGDGPKKLFF
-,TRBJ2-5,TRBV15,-,TGTGCCACCAGCAGAGATCTGGTTAGGGGAGAGACCCAGTACTTC,CATSRDLVRGETQYF
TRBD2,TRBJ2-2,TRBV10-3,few,TGTGCCCTACGGCCCGGAGCGGGAGGGGATACCGGGGAGCTGTTTTTT,CALRPGAGGDTGELFF
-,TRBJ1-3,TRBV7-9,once,TGTGCCAGCAGCTTAGCCCTAGGCTCTGGAAACACCATATATTTT,CASSLALGSGNTIYF
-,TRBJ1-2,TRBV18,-,TGTGCCAGCTCACCCGATCTCTATGGCTACACCTTC,CASSPDLYGYTF
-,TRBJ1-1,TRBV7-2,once,TGTGCCAGCAGCTTGACCCCCCGGATGAACACTGAAGCTTTCTTT,CASSLTPRMNTEAFF
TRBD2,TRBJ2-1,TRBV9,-,TGTGCCAGCAGCGCCCCCGACGGGACTAGATTTTACAATGAGCAGTTCTTC,CASSAPDGTRFYNEQFF
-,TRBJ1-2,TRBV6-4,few,TGTGCCAGCAGCCCCGGGGGGGGCTCCTATGGCTACACCTTC,CASSPGGGSYGYTF
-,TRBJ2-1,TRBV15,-,TGTGCCACCAGCAGAGGGCTAGGGGGTGAGCAGTTCTTC,CATSRGLGGEQFF
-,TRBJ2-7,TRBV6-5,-,TGTGCCAGCAGACCTCAGGGGGGCGAGCAGTACTTC,CASRPQGGEQYF
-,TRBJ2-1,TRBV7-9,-,TGTGCCAGCAGCTTAGTACTAGGGGATTACAATGAGCAGTTCTTC,CASSLVLGDYNEQFF
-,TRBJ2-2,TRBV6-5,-,TGTGCCAGCAGCCCCAGCGGGTTAACCACCGGGGAGCTGTTTTTT,CASSPSGLTTGELFF
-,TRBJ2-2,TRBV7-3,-,TGTGCCAGCAAACCCGACAACACCGGGGAGCTGTTTTTT,CASKPDNTGELFF
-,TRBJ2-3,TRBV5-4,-,TGTGCCAGCAGCTTGAAACGACCGACTAGCACAGATACGCAGTATTTT,CASSLKRPTSTDTQYF
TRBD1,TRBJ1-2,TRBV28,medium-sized,TGTGCCAGCAGTCCAGCGGGACAGGGGAACTATGGCTACACCTTC,CASSPAGQGNYGYTF
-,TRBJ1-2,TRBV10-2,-,TGCGCCACCAGGGACATTAGCGCCGACTATGGCTACACCTTC,CATRDISADYGYTF
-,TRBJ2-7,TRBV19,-,TGTGCCAGTAGTCTCTCTGGGGGGCAAGACTACGAGCAGTACTTC,CASSLSGGQDYEQYF
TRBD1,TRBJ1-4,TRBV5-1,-,TGCGCCAGCACCCTATCAGGGGGCCTTGAAAAACTGTTTTTT,CASTLSGGLEKLFF
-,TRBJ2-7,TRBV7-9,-,TGTGCCAGCAGCTTAGGAGGTCTATTCTACGAGCAGTACTTC,CASSLGGLFYEQYF
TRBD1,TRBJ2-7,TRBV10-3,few,TGTGCCATCAGTGATCATAAGACAGGGCTTCGCGAGCAGTACTTC,CAISDHKTGLREQYF
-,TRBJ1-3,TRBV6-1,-,TGTGCCAGCAGTGTACAGGATTTCTCTGGAAACACCATATATTTT,CASSVQDFSGNTIYF
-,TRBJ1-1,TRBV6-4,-,TGTGCCAGCAGTGCCTCCGCGAACACTGAAGCTTTCTTT,CASSASANTEAFF
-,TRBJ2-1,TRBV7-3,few,TGTGCCAGCAGCTTGCTATACGGGACCGACAATGAGCAGTTCTTC,CASSLLYGTDNEQFF
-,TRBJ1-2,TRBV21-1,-,TGTGCCAGCAGCAAATGCGCGTCGATACCGACCTGCTATGGCTACACCTTC,CASSKCASIPTCYGYTF
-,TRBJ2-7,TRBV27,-,TGTGCCAGCAGTAATGGAGCAGGAGTTTCGGACAAGACCTACGAGCAGTACTTC,CASSNGAGVSDKTYEQYF
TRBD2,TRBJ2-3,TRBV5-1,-,TGCGCCAGCAGCTTTAGACCGGGACTAGCGGGAACAGATACGCAGTATTTT,CASSFRPGLAGTDTQYF
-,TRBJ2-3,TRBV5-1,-,TGCGCCAGCAGCTTCCCCAGGAACGTCGACACAGATACGCAGTATTTT,CASSFPRNVDTDTQYF
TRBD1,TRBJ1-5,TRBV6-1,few,TGTGCCAGCAGGAAAACAGGGGACAATCAGCCCCAGCATTTT,CASRKTGDNQPQHF
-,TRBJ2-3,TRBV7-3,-,TGTGCCAGCAGCTTACACCGCACAGATACGCAGTATTTT,CASSLHRTDTQYF
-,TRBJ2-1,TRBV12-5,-,TGTGCTAGTGGTTTGGCCTATAGCACGGAGCAGTTCTTC,CASGLAYSTEQFF
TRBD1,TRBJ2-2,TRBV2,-,TGTGCCAGCAAGCTTGGGACAGGGGCCACCGGGGAGCTGTTTTTT,CASKLGTGATGELFF
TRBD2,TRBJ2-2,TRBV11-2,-,TGTGCCAGCAGGTGGACTAGCGGGAGAGGTAGCGGGGAGCTGTTTTTT,CASRWTSGRGSGELFF
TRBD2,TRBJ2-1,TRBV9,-,TGTGCCAGCAGCGTAGCTCCTAGCGGGAAGGGTGAGCAGTTCTTC,CASSVAPSGKGEQFF
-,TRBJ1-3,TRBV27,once,TGTGCCAGCAGTTTAACCCAGGCCTCTGGAAACACCATATATTTT,CASSLTQASGNTIYF
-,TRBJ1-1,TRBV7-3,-,TGTGCCAGCAGTCCTCACGGTGGGGCTGAAGCTTTCTTT,CASSPHGGAEAFF
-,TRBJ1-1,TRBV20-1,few,TGCAGCCTCTTACAGAACACTGAAGCTTTCTTT,CSLLQNTEAFF
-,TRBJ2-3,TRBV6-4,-,TGTGCCAGCAGTTCCCGAGTTTCTAGCACAGATACGCAGTATTTT,CASSSRVSSTDTQYF
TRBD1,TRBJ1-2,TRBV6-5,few,TGTGCCACCTACCCAGCCGACAGGGACCCTGGCTACACCTTC,CATYPADRDPGYTF
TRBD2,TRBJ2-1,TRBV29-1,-,TGCAGCGCACTAGCGGTCTACAATGAGCAGTTCTTC,CSALAVYNEQFF
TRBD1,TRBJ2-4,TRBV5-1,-,TGCGCCAGCAGCTCCGGGACAGGGGATTTAGCCAAAAACATTCAGTACTTC,CASSSGTGDLAKNIQYF
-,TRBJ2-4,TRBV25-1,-,TGTGCCAGCAGTGAATTAGGGAACGCGGCCAAAAACATTCAGTACTTC,CASSELGNAAKNIQYF
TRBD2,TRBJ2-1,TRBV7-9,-,TGTGCCAGCAGCTTTGGACTAGCGGGAGAAGATGAGCAGTTCTTC,CASSFGLAGEDEQFF